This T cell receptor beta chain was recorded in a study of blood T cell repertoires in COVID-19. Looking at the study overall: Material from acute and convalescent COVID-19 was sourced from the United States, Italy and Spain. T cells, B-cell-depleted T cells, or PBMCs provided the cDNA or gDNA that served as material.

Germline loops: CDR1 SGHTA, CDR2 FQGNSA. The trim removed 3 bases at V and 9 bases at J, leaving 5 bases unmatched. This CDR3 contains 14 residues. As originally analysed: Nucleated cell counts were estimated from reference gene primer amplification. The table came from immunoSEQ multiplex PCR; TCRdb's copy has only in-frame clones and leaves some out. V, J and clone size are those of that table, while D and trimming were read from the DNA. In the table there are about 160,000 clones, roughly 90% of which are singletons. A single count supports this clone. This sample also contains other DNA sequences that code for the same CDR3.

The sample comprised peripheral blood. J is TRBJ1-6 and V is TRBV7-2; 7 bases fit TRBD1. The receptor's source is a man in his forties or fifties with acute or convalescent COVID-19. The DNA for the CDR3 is TGTGCCAGCAGCTTCTCCGGGACAGCTTCACCCCTCCACTTT. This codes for CASSFSGTASPLHF.